This TCR beta chain was captured by sequencing in a study of shared clonotypes between healthy human individuals. Splitting of CD4+ cells produced CD45RA+ naive and CD45RA-negative memory subsets. The data were produced by immunoSEQ multiplex PCR, yet TCRdb's version contains in-frame clones alone and is incomplete. The sample comprises under 2.5 million clones, around 93% of which are singletons, and 0.37% rests with the top ten. The sample comprised naive CD4+ T cells from PBMCs. Indicated subset: CD45RA+ positively selected. The TCR comes from a man aged 18 to 35 in good health. Some clones in this sample may be carry-over from other donors' samples.

This CDR3 reads CASSRNPLISADTGELFF. The CDR3 coding sequence is TGTGCCAGCAGCCGCAACCCCCTGATAAGCGCTGACACCGGGGAGCTGTTTTTT. The gene calls are TRBV4-2 and TRBJ2-2; D gene unclear. Germline CDR1 LGHNA, CDR2 YNFKEQ. CDR3 size: 18 residues. V lost 4 bases and J 3 bases, leaving 21 bases between the germline ends.